What follows are 25 T cell receptor beta chains derived from one specimen sequenced in a study of T cells expressing NK-cell markers. No DNA is given; TCRdb re-called the 5' RACE reads and lists each CDR3 protein once. This sample contains around 100,000 distinct CDR3 sequences. The sequenced sample consisted of blood T cells: a sorted CD56 or NKG2C T cell subset, CD4+ or CD8+ T cells, or bulk PBMC T cells (not recorded which). Receptors originate from a woman between 18 and 70 years old in good health.

The chain's CDR3 is CASSFGTPNTEAFF. The rearrangement joins TRBV5-1 to TRBJ1-1; checking the TCRdb D call of TRBD1 is not possible without DNA. This CDR3 is built from 14 residues. Germline loops: CDR1 SGHRS, CDR2 YFSETQ.

CDR3 sequence reads: CASSPRTAPLHF. V usage is TRBV27 and J usage is TRBJ1-6. Germline V gene data show CDR1 as MNHEY and CDR2 as SMNVEV (reference sequence). CDR3 length: 12 amino acids.

The genes are TRBV4-3 and TRBJ2-2; absent DNA, TCRdb's TRBD1 call cannot be checked. Germline V gives CDR1 LGHNA, CDR2 YSLEER. The CDR3 runs 19 residues. The chain's CDR3 is CASSQEGQVGVGNTGELFF.

The CDR3 reads CASSYSVGTQGSSYEQYF. The chain is built from TRBV6-5 and TRBJ2-7; the D call of TRBD1 rests on TCRdb alone, since no DNA is present to check it. The CDR3 runs 18 residues. Germline loops: CDR1 MNHEY, CDR2 SVGAGI.

This rearrangement joins TRBV29-1 to TRBJ1-1; with no DNA, the TCRdb D assignment of TRBD1 cannot be verified. This CDR3 contains 13 residues. Germline values: CDR1 SQVTM, CDR2 ANQGSEA. CDR3 in amino acids: CSVEDMRTDEAFF.

This chain uses TRBV25-1 with TRBJ2-1. Germline V gives CDR1 MGHDK, CDR2 SYGVNS. The CDR3 is made up of 16 amino acids. The CDR3 sequence is CASSDLSRGSYNEQFF.

The V call is TRBV5-1, the J call TRBJ1-5; TCRdb selects TRBD1, and the lack of DNA leaves this call unchecked. In germline, CDR1 is SGHRS, CDR2 YFSETQ. The CDR3 contains 18 residues. CDR3 sequence reads: CASSLGTQGALFETPQHF.

The chain joins TRBV9 to TRBJ2-5. The CDR3 sequence is 15 residues long. CDR1 and CDR2 (germline): SGDLS, YYNGEE. The CDR3 here is CASSVAPGDQETQYF.

This rearrangement joins TRBV5-5 to TRBJ2-3; absent DNA, TCRdb's TRBD1 call cannot be checked. The CDR3 has 14 residues. Looked up from germline, CDR1 is SGHKS and CDR2 is YYEKEE (reference sequence). The CDR3: CASRDRGLADTQYF.

The J gene is TRBJ2-7, the V gene TRBV28; TCRdb indicates TRBD1, and absent DNA this call remains unverified. Germline-derived CDR1 and CDR2 are MDHEN and SYDVKM. The CDR3 length is 16 residues. CDR3 residues: CASSLYGQGARNEQYF.

The rearrangement links TRBV7-3 to TRBJ2-7; TCRdb selects TRBD1, and the lack of DNA leaves this call unchecked. This CDR3 spans 15 amino acids. Germline CDR1 reads SGHTA; CDR2 reads FQGTGA. CDR3 region: CASSLRTGKDDEQYF.

The chain has TRBV7-8 and TRBJ2-6; TCRdb designates TRBD2, a call that cannot be tested without DNA. The germline gives CDR1 SGHVS, CDR2 FQNEAQ. This CDR3 contains 16 residues. This CDR3 reads CASRRSAGAGANVLTF.

This chain connects TRBV29-1 to TRBJ2-5; TCRdb calls TRBD1, which cannot be checked without DNA. This CDR3 has 11 residues. CDR1 SQVTM and CDR2 ANQGSEA come from the germline V gene. The CDR3 sequence: CSADRDGTQYF.

The chain is built from TRBV7-8 and TRBJ2-1; TCRdb's D call of TRBD1 is untestable without DNA. This CDR3 contains 15 residues. Germline CDR1 reads SGHVS; CDR2 reads FQNEAQ. CDR3 loop: CASSPGEPDRAEQFF.

The V gene is TRBV20-1, the J gene TRBJ2-5; absent DNA, TCRdb's TRBD1 call cannot be checked. In germline, CDR1 is DFQATT, CDR2 SNEGSKA (reference sequence). There are 14 residues in the CDR3. CDR3 sequence reads: CSANRGRARETQYF.

This chain links TRBV6-5 with TRBJ1-1; without DNA, the TCRdb call of TRBD1 cannot be checked. Per germline, CDR1 MNHEY and CDR2 SVGAGI. This CDR3 has 13 residues. The CDR3 protein is CASSYSTGIEAFF.

The chain employs TRBV27 and TRBJ2-5; TCRdb outputs TRBD1, but without DNA this stays unchecked. Germline CDR1 reads MNHEY; CDR2 reads SMNVEV (reference sequence). The CDR3 length is 16 residues. Here the CDR3 reads CASIQFRPGAQETQYF.

V is TRBV6-6 and J is TRBJ2-1; TCRdb names TRBD1, which stays unverified in the absence of DNA. Germline V gives CDR1 MNHNY, CDR2 SVGAGI (reference sequence). This CDR3 has 13 residues. CDR3 protein: CASPSDSYNEQFF.

V usage is TRBV5-5 and J usage is TRBJ2-7; the D call of TRBD1 rests on TCRdb alone, since no DNA is present to check it. The CDR3 extends over 13 amino acids. Germline lookup yields CDR1 SGHKS and CDR2 YYEKEE (reference sequence). CDR3 amino acids: CASSLYRVNEQYF.

This sequence joins TRBV7-8 and TRBJ2-5; without DNA, the TCRdb call of TRBD1 cannot be checked. This CDR3 comprises 15 residues. Germline values: CDR1 SGHVS, CDR2 FQNEAQ. CDR3 region: CASSLVAGAVETQYF.

The chain combines TRBV7-9 with TRBJ1-6; TCRdb names TRBD1, which stays unverified in the absence of DNA. CDR1 and CDR2 from the germline V gene are SEHNR and FQNEAQ (reference sequence). The CDR3 runs to 14 residues. The CDR3 here is CASSPDRGNSPLHF.

This chain connects TRBV11-2 to TRBJ2-1; TCRdb's assignment of TRBD2 cannot be checked, as there is no DNA. Germline CDR1 is SGHAT and CDR2 is FQNNGV. This CDR3 has 18 residues. This CDR3 reads CASSLGGLAGGAYNEQFF.

The chain recombines TRBV20-1 with TRBJ2-1; TCRdb picks TRBD2, but there is no DNA to check that call. The CDR3 is 14 amino acids. The germline CDR1 and CDR2 sequences are DFQATT and SNEGSKA (reference sequence). CDR3 sequence: CSAASGSFSNEQFF.

This chain links TRBV4-1 with TRBJ2-1; the D call of TRBD2 rests on TCRdb alone, since no DNA is present to check it. The CDR3 totals 16 residues. Germline V gives CDR1 MGHRA, CDR2 YSYEKL. The CDR3 region is CASSQVGTFPLGGQFF.

The chain links TRBV5-5 to TRBJ2-7; the TRBD2 assignment by TCRdb is unverifiable without DNA. This CDR3 region has 14 residues. CDR1 and CDR2 (germline): SGHKS, YYEKEE (reference sequence). The CDR3 region is CASSSFGNNYEQYF. The full variable domain, its missing parts supplied by reference TRBV5-5 and TRBJ2-7, is DAGVTQSPTHLIKTRGQQVTLRCSPISGHKSVSWYQQVLGQGPQFIFQYYEKEERGRGNFPDRFSARQFPNYSSELNVNALLLGDSALYLCASSSFGNNYEQYFGPGTRLTVT.